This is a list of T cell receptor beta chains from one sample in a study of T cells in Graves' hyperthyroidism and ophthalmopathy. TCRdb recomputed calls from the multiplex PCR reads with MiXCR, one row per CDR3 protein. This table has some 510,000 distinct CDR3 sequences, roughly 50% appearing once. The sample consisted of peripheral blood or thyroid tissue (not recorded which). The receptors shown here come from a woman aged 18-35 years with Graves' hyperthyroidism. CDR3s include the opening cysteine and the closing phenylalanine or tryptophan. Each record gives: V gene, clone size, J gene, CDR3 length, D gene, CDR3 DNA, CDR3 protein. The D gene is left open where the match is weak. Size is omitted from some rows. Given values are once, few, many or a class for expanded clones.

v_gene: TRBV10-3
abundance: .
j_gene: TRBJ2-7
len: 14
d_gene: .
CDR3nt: TGTGCCATCAGGAACGCCGCGAACACCGGGGAGCAGTACTTC
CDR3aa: CAIRNAANTGEQYF

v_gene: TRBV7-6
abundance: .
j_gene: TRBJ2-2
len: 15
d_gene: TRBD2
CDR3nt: TGTGCCAGCAGCATGGGGGGGGGAGCTGACGGGGAGCTGTTTTTT
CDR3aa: CASSMGGGADGELFF

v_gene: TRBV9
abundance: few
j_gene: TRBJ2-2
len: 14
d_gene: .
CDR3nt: TGTGCCAGCAGCGTTGATTGGGGCGCCGGGGAGCTGTTTTTT
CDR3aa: CASSVDWGAGELFF

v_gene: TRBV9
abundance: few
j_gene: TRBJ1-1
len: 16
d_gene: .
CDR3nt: TGTGCCAGCAGTAGACAGGCTAGGTCGGGGGGCACTGAAGCTTTCTTT
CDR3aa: CASSRQARSGGTEAFF

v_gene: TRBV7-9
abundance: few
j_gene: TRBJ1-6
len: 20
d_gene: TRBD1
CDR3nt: TGTGCCAGCAGCGCAGGGGACAGCGCGAGACGGAGCTCCTATAATTCACCCCTCCACTTT
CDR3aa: CASSAGDSARRSSYNSPLHF

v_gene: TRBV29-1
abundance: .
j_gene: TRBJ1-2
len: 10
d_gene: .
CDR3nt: TGCAGCGGACCTAGCCGGGGCTACACCTTC
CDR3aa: CSGPSRGYTF

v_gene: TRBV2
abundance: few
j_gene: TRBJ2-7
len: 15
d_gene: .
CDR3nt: TGTGCCAGCAGTACGCCAATCGCAAGACCTAGGGAGCAGTACTTC
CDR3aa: CASSTPIARPREQYF

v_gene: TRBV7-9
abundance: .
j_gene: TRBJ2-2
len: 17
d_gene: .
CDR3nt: TGTGCCAGCAGCCAACCACTTGGGATAGGCGGGACCGGGGAGCTGTTTTTT
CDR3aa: CASSQPLGIGGTGELFF

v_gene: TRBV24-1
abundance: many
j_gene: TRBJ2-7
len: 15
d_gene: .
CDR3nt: TGTGCCACCAGTGATTCCCGGACGCCCTCCTACGAGCAGTACTTC
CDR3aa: CATSDSRTPSYEQYF

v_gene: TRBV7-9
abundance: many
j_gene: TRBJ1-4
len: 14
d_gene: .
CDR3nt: TGTGCCAGCAGCTCCGGGCCCGACACTGAAAAACTGTTTTTT
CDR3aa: CASSSGPDTEKLFF

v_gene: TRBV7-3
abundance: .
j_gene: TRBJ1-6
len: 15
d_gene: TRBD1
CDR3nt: TGTGCCAGCGCCGGGACAGGGCAAGTAGGGTCACCCCTCCACTTT
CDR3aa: CASAGTGQVGSPLHF

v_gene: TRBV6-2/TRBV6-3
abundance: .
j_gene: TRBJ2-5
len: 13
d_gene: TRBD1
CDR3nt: TGTGCCAGCAGTTACGTCAGGGGGGAGACCCAGTACTTC
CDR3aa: CASSYVRGETQYF

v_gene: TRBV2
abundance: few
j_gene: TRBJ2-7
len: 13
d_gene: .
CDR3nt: TGTGCCAGCAGTGTTTTTCTGCACTACGAGCAGTACTTC
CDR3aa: CASSVFLHYEQYF

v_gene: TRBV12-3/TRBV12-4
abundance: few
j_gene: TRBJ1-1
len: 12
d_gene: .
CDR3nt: TGTGCCAGCAGTTTAGTTTGGGGAGAAGCTTTCTTT
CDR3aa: CASSLVWGEAFF

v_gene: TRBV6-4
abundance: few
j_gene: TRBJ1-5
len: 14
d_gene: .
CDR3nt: TGTGCCAGCAGTACCCCTGTTTCGTCCGCGGCCCAGCATTTT
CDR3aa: CASSTPVSSAAQHF

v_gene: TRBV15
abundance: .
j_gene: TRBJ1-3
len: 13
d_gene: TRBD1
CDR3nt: TGTGCCACTAGACAGGGGGCTGGAAACACCATATATTTT
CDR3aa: CATRQGAGNTIYF

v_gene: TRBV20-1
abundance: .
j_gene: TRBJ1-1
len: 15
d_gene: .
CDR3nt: TGCAGTGCTAGAGATCTAGCGGCCATGTGGACTGAAGCTTTCTTT
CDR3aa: CSARDLAAMWTEAFF

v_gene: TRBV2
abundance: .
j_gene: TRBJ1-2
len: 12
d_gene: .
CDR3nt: TGTGCCAGGGCCGGGCTCAACTATGGCTACACCTTC
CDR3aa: CARAGLNYGYTF

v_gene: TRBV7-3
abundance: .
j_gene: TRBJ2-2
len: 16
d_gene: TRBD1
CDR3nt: TGTGCCAGCAGCACTTTCCGGGACAGGGCGTCCGGGGAGCTGTTTTTT
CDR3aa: CASSTFRDRASGELFF

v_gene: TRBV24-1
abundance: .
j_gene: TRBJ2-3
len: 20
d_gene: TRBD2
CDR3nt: TGTGCCACCAGTGGTTCGGCGGCTAGCGGGAGGGCTAGTATCGCAGATACGCAGTATTTT
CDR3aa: CATSGSAASGRASIADTQYF

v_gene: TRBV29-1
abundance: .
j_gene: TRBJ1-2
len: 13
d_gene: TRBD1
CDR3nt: TGCAGCGTTGATCCGGGACAGGACTATGGCTACACCTTC
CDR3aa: CSVDPGQDYGYTF

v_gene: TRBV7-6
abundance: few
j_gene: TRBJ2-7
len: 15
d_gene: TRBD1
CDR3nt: TGTGCCAGCAGCCAAACCGGGACAGACTTTTACGAGCAGTACTTC
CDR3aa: CASSQTGTDFYEQYF

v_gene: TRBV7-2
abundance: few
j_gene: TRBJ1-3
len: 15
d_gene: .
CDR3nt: TGTGCCAGCAGCTTCCCAGGGGCGCGTGGAAACACCATATATTTT
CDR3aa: CASSFPGARGNTIYF

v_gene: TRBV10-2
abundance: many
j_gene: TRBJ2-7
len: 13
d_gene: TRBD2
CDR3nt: TGCGCGGGAGCGGCCAGCGGGGTCGCCGAGCAGTACTTC
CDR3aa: CAGAASGVAEQYF

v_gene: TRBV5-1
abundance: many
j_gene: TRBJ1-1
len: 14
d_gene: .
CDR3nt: TGTGCCAGCAGCTTGGCAGGGATGAACACTGAAGCTTTCTTT
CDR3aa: CASSLAGMNTEAFF

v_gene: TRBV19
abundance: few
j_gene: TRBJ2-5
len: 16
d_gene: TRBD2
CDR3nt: TGTGCCAGTAGTCCCGGGACTAGCGGGAGTTGGGAGACCCAGTACTTC
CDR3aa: CASSPGTSGSWETQYF

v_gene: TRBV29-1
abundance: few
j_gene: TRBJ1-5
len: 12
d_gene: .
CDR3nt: TGCAGCGTTGTAAGGGGCCAAGAGACCCAGCATTTT
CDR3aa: CSVVRGQETQHF

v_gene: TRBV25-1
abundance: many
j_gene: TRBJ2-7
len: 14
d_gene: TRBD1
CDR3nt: TGTGCCAGCAGTGACACCGGGACAGGGAGGGAGCAGTACTTC
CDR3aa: CASSDTGTGREQYF

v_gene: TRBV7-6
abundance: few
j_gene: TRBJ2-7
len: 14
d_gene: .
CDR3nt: TGTGCCAGCGGGCGGACGGCCGGAAGGTACGAGCAGTACTTC
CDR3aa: CASGRTAGRYEQYF

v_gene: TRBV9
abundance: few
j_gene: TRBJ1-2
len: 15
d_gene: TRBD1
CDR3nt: TGTGCCAGCAGCGTAGCCAGGACAGGGGGCATTGGCTACACCTTC
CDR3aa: CASSVARTGGIGYTF

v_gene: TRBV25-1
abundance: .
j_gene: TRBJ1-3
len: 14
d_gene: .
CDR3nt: TGTGCTAGGGCTGACGTCTACTCTGGAAACACCATATATTTT
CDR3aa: CARADVYSGNTIYF

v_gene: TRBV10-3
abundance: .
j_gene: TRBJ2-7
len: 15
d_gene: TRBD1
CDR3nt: TGTGCCATCAGTTTGCGGACAGGACCAACCTACGAGCAGTACTTC
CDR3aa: CAISLRTGPTYEQYF

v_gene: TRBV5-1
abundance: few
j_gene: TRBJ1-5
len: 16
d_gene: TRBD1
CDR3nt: TGCGCCAGCAGCTTGGAAGGGACAGGTCGCAATCAGCCCCAGCATTTT
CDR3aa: CASSLEGTGRNQPQHF

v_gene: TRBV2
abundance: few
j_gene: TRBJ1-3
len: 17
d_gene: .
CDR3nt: TGTGCCAGCAGTGATACGCCAGGGCTTTACTCTGGAAACACCATATATTTT
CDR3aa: CASSDTPGLYSGNTIYF

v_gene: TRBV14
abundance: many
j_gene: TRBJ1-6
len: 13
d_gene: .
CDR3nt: TGTGCCAGCAGCCATGAACCGGGTTCACCCCTCCACTTT
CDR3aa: CASSHEPGSPLHF

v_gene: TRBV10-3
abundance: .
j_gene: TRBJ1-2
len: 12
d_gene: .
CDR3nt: TGTGCCACCCAGGGCAGGGGAGATGGCTACACCTTC
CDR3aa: CATQGRGDGYTF

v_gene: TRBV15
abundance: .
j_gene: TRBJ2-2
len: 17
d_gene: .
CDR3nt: TGTGCCACCAGCAGAGTGGGGGCGCCTGGAAACACCGGGGAGCTGTTTTTT
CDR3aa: CATSRVGAPGNTGELFF

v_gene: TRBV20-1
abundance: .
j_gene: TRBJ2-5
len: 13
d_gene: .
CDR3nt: TGCAGTGCTAGATTCCCAGGCGGGGAGACCCAGTACTTC
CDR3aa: CSARFPGGETQYF

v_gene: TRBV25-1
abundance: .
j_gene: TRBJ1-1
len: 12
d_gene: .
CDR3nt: TGTGCCAGCTCACACCCGACGGTGGAAGCTTTCTTT
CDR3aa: CASSHPTVEAFF

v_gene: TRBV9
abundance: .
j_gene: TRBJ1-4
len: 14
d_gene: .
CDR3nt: TGTGCCAGCAGCTCACGGGGGCGGGATGAAAAACTGTTTTTT
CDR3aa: CASSSRGRDEKLFF

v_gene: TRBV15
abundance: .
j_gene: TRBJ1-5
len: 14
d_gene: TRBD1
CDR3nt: TGTGCCAGCGCAGGGGGCTATAGCAATCAGCCCCAGCATTTT
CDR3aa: CASAGGYSNQPQHF

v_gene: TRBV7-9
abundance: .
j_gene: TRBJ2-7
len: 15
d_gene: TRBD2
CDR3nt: TGTGCCAGCAGCCAGCCACTAGCGGACTCCTACGAGCAGTACTTC
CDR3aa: CASSQPLADSYEQYF

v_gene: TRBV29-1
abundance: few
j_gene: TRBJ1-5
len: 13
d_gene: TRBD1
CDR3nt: TGCAGCGCTAGACAGGGGGAAGGTCAGCCCCAGCATTTT
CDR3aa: CSARQGEGQPQHF

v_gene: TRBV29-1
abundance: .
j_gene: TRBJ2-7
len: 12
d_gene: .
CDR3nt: TGCAGCGTTGAGGGGCTAGGCTACGAGCAGTACTTC
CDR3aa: CSVEGLGYEQYF

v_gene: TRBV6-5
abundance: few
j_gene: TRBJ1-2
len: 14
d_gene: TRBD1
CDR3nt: TGTGCCAGCAGTTACGGGGGACAGAACTATGGCTACACCTTC
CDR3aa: CASSYGGQNYGYTF

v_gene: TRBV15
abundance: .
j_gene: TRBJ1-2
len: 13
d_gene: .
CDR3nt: TGTGCCACCGGTGATTCAGGGTACTATGGCTACACCTTC
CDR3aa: CATGDSGYYGYTF

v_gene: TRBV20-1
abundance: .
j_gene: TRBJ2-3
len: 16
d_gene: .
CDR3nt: TGCAGTGCTAGACTCCGAGGTCCCCACCCCCCTTATACGCAGTATTTT
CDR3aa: CSARLRGPHPPYTQYF

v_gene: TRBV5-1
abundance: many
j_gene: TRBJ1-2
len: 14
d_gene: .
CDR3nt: TGCGCCAGCAGCTCGGAGACAGGCCACTATGGCTACACCTTC
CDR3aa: CASSSETGHYGYTF

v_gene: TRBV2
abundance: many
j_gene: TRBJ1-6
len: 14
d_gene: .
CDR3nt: TGTGCCAGCAGTGAGAGGGCGGGTAATTCACCCCTCCACTTT
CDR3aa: CASSERAGNSPLHF

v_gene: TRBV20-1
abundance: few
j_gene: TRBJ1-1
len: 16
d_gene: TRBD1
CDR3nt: TGCAGTGTCCTAGGCACAGGGGGCTGGGAGAACACTGAAGCTTTCTTT
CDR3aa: CSVLGTGGWENTEAFF

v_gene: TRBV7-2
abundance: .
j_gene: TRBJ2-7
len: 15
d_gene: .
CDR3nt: TGTGCCAGCAGCTTATCACCGGGACGTTCCTACGAGCAGTACTTC
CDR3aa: CASSLSPGRSYEQYF

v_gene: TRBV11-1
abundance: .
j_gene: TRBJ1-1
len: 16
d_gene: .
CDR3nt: TGTGCCAGCAGCTTTCCGGACGTCACTTTGAACACTGAAGCTTTCTTT
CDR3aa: CASSFPDVTLNTEAFF

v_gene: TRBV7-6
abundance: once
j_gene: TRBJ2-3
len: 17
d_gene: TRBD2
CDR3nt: TGTGCCAGCAGCCATCAAGCGCTAGCGGGAGCTCGAGATACGCAGTATTTT
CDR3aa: CASSHQALAGARDTQYF

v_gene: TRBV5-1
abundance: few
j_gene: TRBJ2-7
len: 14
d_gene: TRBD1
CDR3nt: TGCGCCAGCAGCGGGGGACAGGGAATCTACGAGCAGTACTTC
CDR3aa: CASSGGQGIYEQYF

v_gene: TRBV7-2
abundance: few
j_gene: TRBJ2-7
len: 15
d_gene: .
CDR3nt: TGTGCCAGCACGGAGGGGGCGGGAGTGGGCTACGAGCAGTACTTC
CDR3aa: CASTEGAGVGYEQYF

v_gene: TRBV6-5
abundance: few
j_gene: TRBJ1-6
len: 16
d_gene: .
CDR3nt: TGTGCCAGCAGTTACCTCCGGGGGAGGAGGAATTCACCCCTCCACTTT
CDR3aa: CASSYLRGRRNSPLHF

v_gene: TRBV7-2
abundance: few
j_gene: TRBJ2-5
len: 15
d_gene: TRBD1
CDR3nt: TGTGCCAGTGGCCCAGGGGGCGTTGGCCAAGAGACCCAGTACTTC
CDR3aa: CASGPGGVGQETQYF

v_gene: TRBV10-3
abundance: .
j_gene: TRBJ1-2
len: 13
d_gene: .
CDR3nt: TGTGCCGGCAGTGACGGGACAAACTATGGCTACACCTTC
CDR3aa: CAGSDGTNYGYTF

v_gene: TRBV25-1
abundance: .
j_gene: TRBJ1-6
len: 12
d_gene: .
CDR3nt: TGTGCCAGGAGCATCTATAATTCACCCCTCCACTTT
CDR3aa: CARSIYNSPLHF

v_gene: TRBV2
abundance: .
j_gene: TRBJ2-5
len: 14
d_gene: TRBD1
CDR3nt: TGTGCCAGCAGCGGACAGGGGTACCAAGAGACCCAGTACTTC
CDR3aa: CASSGQGYQETQYF